A single sample gave rise to the 11 T cell receptor beta chains below, sequenced in a study of cytomegalovirus exposure and HLA in healthy donors. A multiplex PCR was run with 60 Vbeta primers and 13 Jbeta primers. Here immunoSEQ multiplex PCR was the method, and the copy in TCRdb shows in-frame clones only, minus some. Of over 40,000 clones detected, roughly 87% appear once; the ten largest clones hold 8%. Sequenced material: PBMCs. The origin of the receptors is a woman aged 40 to 50 in good health and CMV-seropositive.

The genes are TRBV18 and TRBJ2-3; 10 bases align to TRBD1. The CDR3 covers 15 residues. The germline V gene encodes CDR1 KGHSH and CDR2 LQKENI. V lost 6 bases and J lost 6; bases outside the gene matches: 9. The CDR3: CASSRQTGGPDTQYF. The CDR3 DNA sequence: TGTGCCAGCTCCCGACAGACAGGGGGCCCCGATACGCAGTATTTT.

V gene TRBV7-2 combines with J gene TRBJ2-7; 7 nucleotides align to TRBD2. V lost 6 bases to trimming and J lost 4 bases; unmatched junction nucleotides: 6. The CDR3 consists of 13 residues. Germline CDR1 and CDR2: SGHTA and FQGNSA. This chain's CDR3 is CASRTGGGYEQYF. Here the CDR3 DNA reads TGTGCCAGCAGGACGGGAGGAGGTTACGAGCAGTACTTC.

V gene TRBV4-2 combines with J gene TRBJ2-5; D is unclear. The CDR3 has 13 residues. V lost 1 base, J lost 3 bases, and 6 bases lay in between. The germline V gene has CDR1 LGHNA and CDR2 YNFKEQ. The CDR3: CASSQVSEETQYF. In DNA form, the CDR3 reads TGTGCCAGCAGCCAAGTGTCTGAAGAGACCCAGTACTTC.

This clone was seen once. The gene calls are TRBV7-2 and TRBJ2-3; D gene unclear. V was shortened by 2 bases and J by 0 bases, with 6 bases between the two germline ends. This CDR3 comprises 14 residues. The germline CDR1 and CDR2 sequences are SGHTA and FQGNSA. The CDR3 DNA follows: TGTGCCAGCAGCTTAAGCCGGAGCACAGATACGCAGTATTTT. This codes for CASSLSRSTDTQYF.

This clone was recorded a few times. Other DNA sequences in this sample translate to the same CDR3. The chain employs TRBV19 and TRBJ2-1; TRBD2 matches 10 bases. Germline CDR1 LNHDA, CDR2 SQIVND (reference sequence). There are 15 residues in the CDR3. Trimming at V came to 1 base and at J to 5 bases, leaving 2 bases not matched to a gene. The CDR3 nucleotides read TGTGCCAGTAGTATAGGGACTAGCGGAAACAATGAGCAGTTCTTC. Protein product: CASSIGTSGNNEQFF. The full variable domain, completed using reference TRBV19 and TRBJ2-1, is DGGITQSPKYLFRKEGQNVTLSCEQNLNHDAMYWYRQDPGQGLRLIYYSQIVNDFQKGDIAEGYSVSREKKESFPLTVTSAQKNPTAFYLCASSIGTSGNNEQFFGPGTRLTVL.

V gene TRBV5-1 combines with J gene TRBJ2-7; tentatively, D is TRBD1 (6 bases). The CDR3 contains 13 residues. Germline assignment: CDR1 SGHRS and CDR2 YFSETQ. Trimming cost V 4 bases and J 2 bases, with 10 bases left between them. The CDR3 DNA sequence: TGCGCCAGCAGCCTGACAGGCCCCTACGAGCAGTACTTC. This sequence encodes CASSLTGPYEQYF.

This rearrangement joins TRBV19 to TRBJ1-1; D is undetermined. Germline V gene sequence: CDR1 LNHDA, CDR2 SQIVND (reference sequence). Trimming shortened V by 5 bases and J by 4 bases, and 14 bases separated the two germline ends. This CDR3 is 14 amino acids long. CDR3 residues: CASSPGLQGTEAFF. The CDR3 region has the DNA TGTGCCAGTAGTCCTGGACTACAAGGCACTGAAGCTTTCTTT.

The CDR3 bases are TGCGCCAGCAGCGGACTAGCGGGAGCGGGAACAGATACGCAGTATTTT. Amino acid sequence: CASSGLAGAGTDTQYF. The rearrangement joins TRBV5-1 to TRBJ2-3, with 13 bases aligning to TRBD2. The CDR3 has 16 amino acids. In germline, CDR1 is SGHRS, CDR2 YFSETQ. J gave up 3 bases and V 4 bases, and 5 bases lay outside the gene matches.

This chain links TRBV6-5 with TRBJ2-5, with TRBD1 matching 10 bases. The CDR3 is 15 amino acids. The germline CDR1 and CDR2 sequences are MNHEY and SVGAGI. Unmatched junction bases numbered 5, after V lost 2 bases and J lost 5 bases. The CDR3 region has the DNA TGTGCCAGCAGTTACGTTCAGGGACAGGGGGAGACCCAGTACTTC. Translated, it gives CASSYVQGQGETQYF.

This chain uses TRBV14 with TRBJ2-7, with a possible D match to TRBD2 (5 bases). CDR1 SGHDN and CDR2 FVKESK come from the germline V gene. The CDR3 runs 16 residues. V was trimmed by 0 bases and J by 0 bases, leaving 12 bases between them. Here the CDR3 reads CASSQDHNLASYEQYF. CDR3 nucleotide sequence: TGTGCCAGCAGCCAAGATCATAACCTAGCCTCCTACGAGCAGTACTTC.

This rearrangement joins TRBV29-1 to TRBJ2-1; 9 bases line up with TRBD2. Trimming took 4 bases from V and 3 from J; bases not matched to a gene: 7. The CDR3 sequence is 15 residues long. Germline values: CDR1 SQVTM, CDR2 ANQGSEA. CDR3 DNA: TGCAGCGTTGCCGGCTTTAGCGGGGGCTACAATGAGCAGTTCTTC. Its protein product is CSVAGFSGGYNEQFF.